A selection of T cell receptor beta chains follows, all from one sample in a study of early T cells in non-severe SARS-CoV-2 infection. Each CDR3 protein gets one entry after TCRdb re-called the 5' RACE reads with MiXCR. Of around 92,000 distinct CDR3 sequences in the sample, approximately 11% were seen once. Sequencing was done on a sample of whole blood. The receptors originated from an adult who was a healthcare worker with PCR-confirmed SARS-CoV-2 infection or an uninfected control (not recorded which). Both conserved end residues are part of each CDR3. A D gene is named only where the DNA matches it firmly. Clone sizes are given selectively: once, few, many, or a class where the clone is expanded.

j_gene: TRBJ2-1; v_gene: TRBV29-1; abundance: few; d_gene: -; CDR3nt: TGCAGCGTTGAAGGTGCGTCCACGGTCAATGAGCAGTTCTTC; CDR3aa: CSVEGASTVNEQFF
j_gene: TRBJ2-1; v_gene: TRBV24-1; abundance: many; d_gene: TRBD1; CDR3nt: TGTGCCACCAGTGATGACAGGGGTCATCGGGGTGAGCAGTTCTTC; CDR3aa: CATSDDRGHRGEQFF
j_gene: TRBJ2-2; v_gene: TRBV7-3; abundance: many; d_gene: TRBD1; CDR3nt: TGTGCCAGCAGGGGGACAGGCACCGGGGAGCTGTTTTTT; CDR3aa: CASRGTGTGELFF
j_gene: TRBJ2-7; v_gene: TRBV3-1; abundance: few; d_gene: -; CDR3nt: TGTGCCAGCAGCCAAGGCTCCTACGAGCAGTACTTC; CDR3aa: CASSQGSYEQYF
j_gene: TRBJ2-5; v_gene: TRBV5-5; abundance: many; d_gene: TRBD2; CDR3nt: TGTGCCAGCCGTAGCGGGACGGGGCAAGAGACCCAGTACTTC; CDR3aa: CASRSGTGQETQYF
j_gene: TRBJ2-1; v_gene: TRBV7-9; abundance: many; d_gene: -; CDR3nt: TGTGCCAGCAGCTTAAGGGGGGCCTTAGCGCAAAGCTCCTACAATGAGCAGTTCTTC; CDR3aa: CASSLRGALAQSSYNEQFF
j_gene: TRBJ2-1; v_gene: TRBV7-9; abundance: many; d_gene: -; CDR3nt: TGTGCCAGCAGCTTTTCTAGCGCTTCCTACAATGAGCAGTTCTTC; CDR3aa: CASSFSSASYNEQFF
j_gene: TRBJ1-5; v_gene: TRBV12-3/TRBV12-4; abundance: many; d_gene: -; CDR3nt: TGTGCCAGCAGTTTAGAACCTTACATTCAGGCCCAGCATTTT; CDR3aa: CASSLEPYIQAQHF
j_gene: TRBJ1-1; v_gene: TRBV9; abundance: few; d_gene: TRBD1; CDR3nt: TGTGCCAGCAGCGGATACAGGGGCACTGAAGCTTTCTTT; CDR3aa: CASSGYRGTEAFF
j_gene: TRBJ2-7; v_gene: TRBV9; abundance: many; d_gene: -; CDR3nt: TGTGCCAGCAGTGGGGGGACAGTGCCCCCTTACGAGCAGTACTTC; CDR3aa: CASSGGTVPPYEQYF
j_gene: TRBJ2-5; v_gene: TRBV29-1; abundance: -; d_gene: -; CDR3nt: TGCAGCGTTGGGAAGAGGGGAGAGACCCAGTACTTC; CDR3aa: CSVGKRGETQYF
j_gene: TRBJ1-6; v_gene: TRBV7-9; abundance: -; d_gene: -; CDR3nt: TGTGCCAGCAGCTTATTATCGTATAATTCACCCCTCCACTTT; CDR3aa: CASSLLSYNSPLHF
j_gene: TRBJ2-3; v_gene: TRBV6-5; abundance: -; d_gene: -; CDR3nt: TGCGCCATCGAGTTGGGTGGGGCGCAGTATTTT; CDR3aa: CAIELGGAQYF
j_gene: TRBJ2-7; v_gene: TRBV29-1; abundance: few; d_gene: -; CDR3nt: TGCAGCGTTGAAGACTCGACAGGAATTTCCTACGAGCAGTACTTC; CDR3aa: CSVEDSTGISYEQYF
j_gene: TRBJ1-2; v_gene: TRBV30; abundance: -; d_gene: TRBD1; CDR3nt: TGTGCCTGGAGTATCTTGACAGGGGGCTTCTATGGCTACACCTTC; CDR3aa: CAWSILTGGFYGYTF
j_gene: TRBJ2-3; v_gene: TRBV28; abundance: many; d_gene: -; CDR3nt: TGTGCCAGCAGGGTACGGGACACAGATACGCAGTATTTT; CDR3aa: CASRVRDTDTQYF
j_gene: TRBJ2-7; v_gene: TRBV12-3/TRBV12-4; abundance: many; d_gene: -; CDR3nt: TGTGCCAGCAGTTCCTTGTACGAGCAGTACTTC; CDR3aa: CASSSLYEQYF
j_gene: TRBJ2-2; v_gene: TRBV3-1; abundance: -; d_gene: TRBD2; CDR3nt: TGTGCCAGCTCGAGACTAGCGGTAGTTCCCGGGGAGCTGTTTTTT; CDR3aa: CASSRLAVVPGELFF
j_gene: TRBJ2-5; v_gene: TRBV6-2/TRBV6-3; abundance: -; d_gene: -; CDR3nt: TGTGCCAGCAGCTGGGGACGGGACTCCTACACCCAAGAGACCCAGTACTTC; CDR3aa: CASSWGRDSYTQETQYF
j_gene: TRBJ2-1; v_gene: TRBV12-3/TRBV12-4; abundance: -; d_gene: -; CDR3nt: TGTGCCAGCAGTTTACTGGGGGGCCTCCACAATGAGCAGTTCTTC; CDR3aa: CASSLLGGLHNEQFF
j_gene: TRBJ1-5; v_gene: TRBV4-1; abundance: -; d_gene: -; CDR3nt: TGCGCCAGCAGCCAAGCGGTGCTGTATAGCAATCAGCCCCAGCATTTT; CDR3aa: CASSQAVLYSNQPQHF
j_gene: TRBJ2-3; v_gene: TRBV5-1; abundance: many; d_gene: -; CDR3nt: TGCGCCAGCAGCTTGTCGGACGGAAATCCTGTCAGTACGCAGTATTTT; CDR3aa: CASSLSDGNPVSTQYF
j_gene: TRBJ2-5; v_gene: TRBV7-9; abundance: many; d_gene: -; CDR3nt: TGTGCCAGCAGCTCCCAAGGGGGAACCCAGTACTTC; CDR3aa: CASSSQGGTQYF
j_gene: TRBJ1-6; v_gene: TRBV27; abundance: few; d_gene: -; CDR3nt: TGTGCCAGCAGTAAGTTCAGAAATTCACCCCTCCACTTT; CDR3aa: CASSKFRNSPLHF